The clone carrying this T cell receptor beta chain was recorded many times. Its antigen remains unidentified. The read finishes 3 residues shy of the CDR3 end, and the germline J gene is used to complete it. The record originates from a study of T cell clonality in common variable immunodeficiency. Study results and caveats: Fewer deletions and N-nucleotide insertions were reportedly seen in common variable immunodeficiency TCR beta sequences. What drives increased CVID clonality needs T cell subpopulation sequencing. Compared with healthy controls, CVID subjects showed increased TCRbeta clonality, mostly in about a third.

V shed 7 bases, J shed 5 bases, and the junction held 8 bases outside the gene matches. This CDR3 has 15 amino acids. Germline assignment: CDR1 LNHDA and CDR2 SQIVND (reference sequence). CVID and control samples used equivalent genomic DNA input. TCRdb keeps only in-frame clones here, not all; method: immunoSEQ multiplex PCR. The specimen has roughly 39,000 clones, none found just once. This receptor was obtained from a human donor with common variable immunodeficiency. The sequenced sample was peripheral blood mononuclear cells. V and J are TRBV19 and TRBJ2-3, with 11 bases fitting TRBD2. The CDR3 sequence is CASTRSGGAGDTQYF. The sequenced CDR3 bases are TGTGCCAGTACCCGTAGCGGGGGGGCTGGAGATACG. The full variable domain, completed using reference TRBV19 and TRBJ2-3, is DGGITQSPKYLFRKEGQNVTLSCEQNLNHDAMYWYRQDPGQGLRLIYYSQIVNDFQKGDIAEGYSVSREKKESFPLTVTSAQKNPTAFYLCASTRSGGAGDTQYFGPGTRLTVL.